Each of the 31 T cell receptor beta chains below was sequenced from the same sample in a study of siplizumab effects on memory and regulatory T cells. Method: immunoSEQ multiplex PCR; TCRdb's copy keeps in-frame clones and lacks some. In the table there are approximately 90,000 clones, nearly 95% of which are singletons. Sample: non-Treg CD4+ T cells sorted from blood. Source of these receptors: a human donor in good health.

This chain connects TRBV27 to TRBJ2-3; TRBD1 aligns across 7 bases. With 6 bases clipped from V and 5 bases from J, the junction kept 8 bases outside the gene matches. This CDR3 has 14 amino acids. Germline values: CDR1 MNHEY, CDR2 SMNVEV (reference sequence). CDR3 in DNA: TGTGCCAGCAGGAGAGGGACAGCTAGAGATACGCAGTATTTT. Its translation is CASRRGTARDTQYF.

The chain combines TRBV25-1 with TRBJ2-1; the D gene is possibly TRBD2 (5 bases). The CDR3 covers 15 residues. Trimming took 1 base from V and 2 from J, leaving 9 bases between them. Per the germline V gene, CDR1 is MGHDK and CDR2 is SYGVNS. CDR3 residues: CASSESWGAYNEQFF. The CDR3 DNA sequence: TGTGCCAGCAGTGAATCTTGGGGAGCCTACAATGAGCAGTTCTTC.

This clone has a single count. The chain uses TRBV4-3 and TRBJ2-3; 14 nucleotides align to TRBD2. This CDR3 contains 16 residues. The germline V gene encodes CDR1 LGHNA and CDR2 YSLEER. V trimming: 0 bases; J trimming: 8 bases; junction bases outside the gene matches: 4. CDR3 nucleotide sequence: TGCGCCAGCAGCCAAGATGGACTAGCGGGGGGCTTTACGCAGTATTTT. Translating gives CASSQDGLAGGFTQYF.

The rearrangement links TRBV9 to TRBJ2-5, with 13 nucleotides matching TRBD2. The V gene's germline CDR1 is SGDLS and CDR2 YYNGEE. J lost 1 base, V lost 4 bases, and 4 bases had no gene match. CDR3 length: 16 residues. The CDR3 sequence: CASSPRTSGGQETQYF. Written as DNA, the CDR3 is TGTGCCAGCAGCCCCCGGACTAGCGGGGGCCAAGAGACCCAGTACTTC.

CDR3 protein: CASSQDPGLSQETQYF. CDR3 in DNA: TGTGCCAGCAGCCAAGACCCAGGGCTCTCGCAAGAGACCCAGTACTTC. The rearrangement links TRBV4-2 to TRBJ2-5; perhaps TRBD1 as D (5 bases). Germline assignment: CDR1 LGHNA and CDR2 YNFKEQ. The CDR3 spans 16 residues. Trimming pared 0 bases from V and 2 bases from J, leaving 13 bases between.

This sequence joins TRBV28 and TRBJ2-3; the D is unclear. This CDR3 has 13 amino acids. With 2 bases removed from V and 0 bases from J, the gap between germline ends came to 3 bases. The germline V gene encodes CDR1 MDHEN and CDR2 SYDVKM. In DNA, the CDR3 is TGTGCCAGCAGTTTAGGCAGCACAGATACGCAGTATTTT. This gives the protein CASSLGSTDTQYF.

The rearrangement uses TRBV19 and TRBJ2-1; TRBD2 is a possible D gene (6 bases). This CDR3 region has 17 residues. Trimming removed 6 bases from V and 0 bases from J, with 18 bases in between. CDR1 is LNHDA, CDR2 SQIVND, per germline (reference sequence). The DNA for the CDR3 is TGTGCCAGTAGCCCCACAAGGGCGGGGCACTCCTACAATGAGCAGTTCTTC. The encoded protein is CASSPTRAGHSYNEQFF.

The chain carries TRBV11-2 and TRBJ1-2; maybe TRBD1 (5 bases). The CDR3 extends over 13 amino acids. V was trimmed by 3 bases and J by 8 bases, leaving 13 bases between them. The germline V gene has CDR1 SGHAT and CDR2 FQNNGV. The CDR3 DNA reads TGTGCCAGCAGCTTGGACACCGTATTGGGCTACACCTTC. It yields the protein CASSLDTVLGYTF.

This clone was seen once. At one end the junction does not follow the germline gene, possibly because of a read error. The chain couples TRBV7-7 to TRBJ2-5; 9 nucleotides align to TRBD1. Germline assignment: CDR1 SSHAT and CDR2 FNYEAQ (reference sequence). CDR3 length equals 15 residues. CDR3 region: CASSLGTGSQETQYF. The CDR3, as DNA: TGTGCTAGCAGCTTAGGGACAGGGAGTCAAGAGACCCAGTACTTC.

CDR3 in DNA: TGTGCCAGCAGCCAAGAACGGGATACGCAGTATTTT. This translates into CASSQERDTQYF. V gene TRBV4-2 combines with J gene TRBJ2-3; D gene unclear. V lost 0 bases and J 6 bases, leaving 4 bases between the germline ends. There are 12 residues in the CDR3. The germline V gene has CDR1 LGHNA and CDR2 YNFKEQ.

J is TRBJ2-1 and V is TRBV6-5, with D possibly being TRBD2 (7 bases). The V and J ends lost 8 bases and 7 bases respectively, with 18 bases between them. The CDR3 loop spans 14 amino acids. Germline V lookup: CDR1 MNHEY, CDR2 SVGAGI. The CDR3 loop is CASAGRGPSNEQFF. Written as DNA, the CDR3 is TGTGCCAGCGCCGGGCGGGGGCCTTCTAATGAGCAGTTCTTC.

V usage is TRBV21-1 and J usage is TRBJ2-7; no check of the table's D call, TRBD2, against the DNA was made. TRBV21-1 is annotated as a pseudogene. This CDR3 region has 17 residues. The CDR3 DNA sequence: TGTGCCAGCAGCAAAGTCCAGCAGCGGATGAGCTCCTACGAGCAGTACTTC. Translating gives CASSKVQQRMSSYEQYF.

The genes are TRBV7-2 and TRBJ2-7; 8 bases map to TRBD1. The ends lost 5 bases at V and 0 bases at J; junction bases unmatched: 6. The CDR3 covers 15 residues. CDR1 and CDR2 from the germline V gene are SGHTA and FQGNSA. The CDR3 spells CASSDRTGSSYEQYF. CDR3 bases: TGTGCCAGCAGCGACCGGACAGGGAGCTCCTACGAGCAGTACTTC. Supplemented by reference TRBV7-2 and TRBJ2-7, the full variable domain reads GAGVSQSPSNKVTEKGKDVELRCDPISGHTALYWYRQSLGQGLEFLIYFQGNSAPDKSGLPSDRFSAERTGGSVSTLTIQRTQQEDSAVYLCASSDRTGSSYEQYFGPGTRLTVT.

The chain couples TRBV29-1 to TRBJ2-1, with TRBD2 matching 13 bases. The CDR3 totals 16 residues. V lost 4 bases to trimming and J lost 5 bases; unmatched junction nucleotides: 8. Per germline, CDR1 SQVTM and CDR2 ANQGSEA. As DNA, the CDR3 is TGCAGCGTTGGGGGACTAGCGGGAACTCGGCACAATGAGCAGTTCTTC. As protein: CSVGGLAGTRHNEQFF.

The chain couples TRBV9 to TRBJ1-1, with 7 bases fitting TRBD1. CDR1 and CDR2 from the germline V gene are SGDLS and YYNGEE. CDR3 length equals 13 residues. After removal of 4 bases from V and 6 bases from J, the junction contained 6 bases not matched to a gene. The CDR3 spells CASSSTGLAEAFF. The DNA for the CDR3 is TGTGCCAGCAGCTCGACAGGGTTAGCTGAAGCTTTCTTT. The full variable domain, in which reference TRBV9 and TRBJ1-1 provide the parts outside the CDR3, is DSGVTQTPKHLITATGQRVTLRCSPRSGDLSVYWYQQSLDQGLQFLIQYYNGEERAKGNILERFSAQQFPDLHSELNLSSLELGDSALYFCASSSTGLAEAFFGQGTRLTVV.

The chain couples TRBV7-9 to TRBJ2-7; D remains unclear. V lost 6 bases, J lost 0 bases, and 9 bases lay in between. Germline lookup yields CDR1 SEHNR and CDR2 FQNEAQ (reference sequence). The length of the CDR3 is 13 residues. The CDR3 nucleotides are TGTGCCAGCAGGTGGGAAGGCTCCTACGAGCAGTACTTC. It yields the protein CASRWEGSYEQYF.

This clone came up once. V and J are TRBV4-3 and TRBJ2-3; the match to TRBD2 covers 13 bases. This CDR3 has 16 residues. Germline values: CDR1 LGHNA, CDR2 YSLEER. The V segment lost 3 bases and the J segment 10 bases; nucleotides outside the gene matches: 10. The CDR3 sequence is CASSHTLAGGPHPQYF. CDR3 in DNA: TGCGCCAGCAGCCACACACTAGCGGGAGGGCCTCACCCGCAGTATTTT.

The chain has TRBV9 and TRBJ1-3; D unresolved. The V gene lost 1 base and the J gene lost 2 bases, with 13 bases spanning the gap. This CDR3 is 16 amino acids long. Looked up from germline, CDR1 is SGDLS and CDR2 is YYNGEE. CDR3 DNA sequence: TGTGCCAGCAGCGTAAGTCAGGAGCTCACTGGAAACACCATATATTTT. The encoded protein is CASSVSQELTGNTIYF.

CDR3 region: CASSVGANKGTEAFF. The CDR3, as DNA: TGTGCCAGCAGCGTAGGGGCAAATAAGGGCACTGAAGCTTTCTTT. The chain is built from TRBV9 and TRBJ1-1; unclear D gene. The germline V gene encodes CDR1 SGDLS and CDR2 YYNGEE. Trimming shortened V by 0 bases and J by 4 bases, and 13 bases separated the two germline ends. CDR3 length: 15 amino acids.

The CDR3 region is CASSLNRAGNTIYF. CDR3 in DNA: TGTGCCAGCAGCTTAAACAGGGCTGGAAACACCATATATTTT. The V gene is TRBV5-4, the J gene TRBJ1-3, with D tentatively TRBD1 (6 bases). Germline assignment: CDR1 SGHNT and CDR2 YYREEE (reference sequence). CDR3 length: 14 amino acids. V lost 2 bases and J lost 2, with 8 bases in between.

This clone was counted once. The chain recombines TRBV5-1 with TRBJ2-3; weak D call: TRBD2 (5 bases). This CDR3 is built from 15 residues. Germline-derived CDR1 and CDR2 are SGHRS and YFSETQ. Trimming removed 1 base from V and 2 bases from J, with 11 bases in between. CDR3 in amino acids: CASSLKRSLTDTQYF. The CDR3 nucleotides read TGCGCCAGCAGCTTGAAGCGGTCTCTCACAGATACGCAGTATTTT.

The rearrangement links TRBV7-9 to TRBJ2-3, with 9 positions matching TRBD2. V lost 4 bases and J lost 6; bases outside the gene matches: 11. The CDR3 totals 16 residues. CDR1 and CDR2 (germline): SEHNR, FQNEAQ (reference sequence). CDR3: CASSSQPGLAPDTQYF. The CDR3 DNA reads TGTGCCAGCAGCTCCCAGCCGGGACTAGCACCCGATACGCAGTATTTT.

The chain joins TRBV5-5 to TRBJ1-2, with unresolved D. Trimming stripped 0 bases from V and 5 bases from J, with 8 bases between. This CDR3 has 13 amino acids. Germline CDR1 is SGHKS and CDR2 is YYEKEE (reference sequence). In nucleotides, the CDR3 is TGTGCCAGCAGCTTGGGCAGCGTTTATGGCTACACCTTC. Amino acid sequence: CASSLGSVYGYTF.

The CDR3 loop is CASRSPGYGYTF. DNA for the CDR3: TGTGCCAGCAGGTCGCCCGGGTATGGCTACACCTTC. This chain links TRBV6-6 with TRBJ1-2, with D unclear. This CDR3 has 12 amino acids. V shed 6 bases and J shed 5 bases, with 10 bases lying between them. Germline loops: CDR1 MNHNY, CDR2 SVGAGI (reference sequence).

The CDR3 DNA sequence: TGTGCCAGTAGTACACCCAACGAAAGGACAGGGGCCTTAAATCAGCCCCAGCATTTT. Its translation is CASSTPNERTGALNQPQHF. This chain connects TRBV19 to TRBJ1-5; TRBD1 matches 9 bases. CDR1 is LNHDA, CDR2 SQIVND, per germline (reference sequence). The J segment lost 4 bases and the V segment lost 4 bases, leaving 17 bases of the junction unmatched. CDR3 length: 19 amino acids. Drawing the rest from reference TRBV19 and TRBJ1-5, the complete variable domain is DGGITQSPKYLFRKEGQNVTLSCEQNLNHDAMYWYRQDPGQGLRLIYYSQIVNDFQKGDIAEGYSVSREKKESFPLTVTSAQKNPTAFYLCASSTPNERTGALNQPQHFGDGTRLSIL.

The chain recombines TRBV7-9 with TRBJ2-7; no clear D. Deletions cut 1 base from V and 3 bases from J, with 10 bases between. Germline V gives CDR1 SEHNR, CDR2 FQNEAQ (reference sequence). The CDR3 loop spans 14 amino acids. The CDR3, as DNA: TGTGCCAGCAGCTTAGTTTCACGTAGCTACGAGCAGTACTTC. It codes for CASSLVSRSYEQYF.

In DNA form, the CDR3 reads TGTGCCAGTTACAGGGAGGAAGATGAAAAACTGTTTTTT. Translated: CASYREEDEKLFF. This rearrangement joins TRBV27 to TRBJ1-4; D may be TRBD1 (6 bases). Germline CDR1 is MNHEY and CDR2 is SMNVEV (reference sequence). V gave up 9 bases and J gave up 6 bases, with 14 bases separating them. The CDR3 is made up of 13 amino acids.

The V gene is TRBV10-3, the J gene TRBJ1-2; D unresolved. Germline CDR1 ENHRY, CDR2 SYGVKD. The CDR3 covers 14 residues. V was clipped by 4 bases and J by 8 bases, with 17 bases between them. CDR3 sequence: CAISVQGSSVGYTF. CDR3 coding DNA: TGTGCCATCAGTGTTCAAGGTTCGTCGGTCGGCTACACCTTC.

The V and J genes are TRBV18 and TRBJ2-2, with TRBD2 matching 15 bases. This CDR3 comprises 19 residues. Germline loops: CDR1 KGHSH, CDR2 LQKENI. The trim removed 5 bases at V and 4 bases at J, leaving 11 bases unmatched. The CDR3: CASSSIPGTSGRSTGELFF. In DNA form, the CDR3 reads TGTGCCAGCTCATCGATTCCCGGGACTAGCGGGAGGAGCACCGGGGAGCTGTTTTTT.

V and J are TRBV4-1 and TRBJ2-1; D might be TRBD1 (6 bases). The V and J ends lost 5 bases and 7 bases respectively, with 9 bases between them. CDR3 length equals 12 residues. Germline assignment: CDR1 MGHRA and CDR2 YSYEKL. In DNA form, the CDR3 reads TGCGCCAGCAGCTGGCAGGGGAATGAGCAGTTCTTC. Translated, it gives CASSWQGNEQFF.

This chain uses TRBV27 with TRBJ2-1, with D possibly TRBD2 on 6 matching bases. Germline V CDR1 and CDR2: MNHEY, SMNVEV (reference sequence). Trimming cost V 4 bases and J 1 base, with 14 bases left between them. There are 16 residues in the CDR3. The CDR3 region is CASSSALARSYNEQFF. The DNA for the CDR3 is TGTGCCAGCAGTTCAGCCCTAGCGCGGTCCTACAATGAGCAGTTCTTC.